These 5 T cell receptor beta chains were sequenced from one sample in a study of T cell responses to AZD1222 COVID-19 vaccine. Using immunoSEQ multiplex PCR, the repertoire was profiled, and TCRdb retains in-frame clones only, with some absent. The table lists about 160,000 clones, 88% of them singletons. Sequencing used peripheral blood, obtained on day 0 of AZD1222 vaccination. The origin of the receptors is an adult in good health.

The rearrangement uses TRBV29-1 and TRBJ2-2; 12 positions match TRBD2. In germline, CDR1 is SQVTM, CDR2 ANQGSEA. The J segment lost 4 bases and the V segment lost 3 bases, leaving 9 bases of the junction unmatched. The CDR3 contains 17 residues. Here the CDR3 reads CSVESGGLAGFTGELFF. The CDR3 DNA reads as TGCAGCGTTGAGAGCGGCGGACTAGCGGGGTTCACCGGGGAGCTGTTTTTT.

CDR3 nucleotides: TGCGCCAGCAGCTTGATCAGTAATAATTCACCCCTCCACTTT. This translates into CASSLISNNSPLHF. The chain combines TRBV5-1 with TRBJ1-6; D unclear. Trimming removed 1 base at V and 5 bases at J, with 7 bases between. The CDR3 totals 14 residues. Germline CDR1 and CDR2: SGHRS and YFSETQ.

This clone was observed a single time. V is TRBV6-2 or TRBV6-3 and J is TRBJ1-1, with unresolved D. The germline CDR1 and CDR2 sequences are MNHEY and SVGEGT. V was trimmed by 4 bases and J by 1 base, leaving 10 bases between them. The CDR3 is 14 residues long. In DNA form, the CDR3 reads TGTGCCAGCAGTTTCCCGGGCTGGAACACTGAAGCTTTCTTT. This sequence encodes CASSFPGWNTEAFF.

This chain connects TRBV27 to TRBJ1-5, with no clear D. The germline V gene encodes CDR1 MNHEY and CDR2 SMNVEV (reference sequence). This CDR3 region has 14 residues. Trimming shortened V by 1 base and J by 7 bases, and 11 bases separated the two germline ends. As DNA, the CDR3 is TGTGCCAGCAGTTTATATGGGGTGGGACAGCCCCAGCATTTT. This codes for CASSLYGVGQPQHF.

This chain joins TRBV7-2 and TRBJ2-3; D possibly uses TRBD1 or TRBD2 (5 bases each). V lost 6 bases and J 2 bases, leaving 15 bases between the germline ends. The CDR3 contains 15 residues. CDR1 is SGHTA and CDR2 is FQGNSA in the germline V gene. The CDR3 sequence: CASRSPGLPTDTQYF. The CDR3 DNA is TGTGCCAGCAGGTCGCCGGGGCTTCCCACAGATACGCAGTATTTT.